These 20 T cell receptor beta chains were sequenced from one sample in a study of blood T cell repertoires in COVID-19. Assay: immunoSEQ multiplex PCR; the TCRdb copy retains only in-frame clones and omits some. The profile shows 390,000 or so clones, roughly 90% of them singletons. Sequenced material: peripheral blood. The receptors here all came from a woman aged 25 to 45 with COVID-19, enrolled during active disease.

The chain has TRBV28 and TRBJ2-5; the match to TRBD2 covers 8 bases. The CDR3 loop spans 14 amino acids. The V gene's germline CDR1 is MDHEN and CDR2 SYDVKM. J lost 4 bases, V lost 3 bases, and 4 bases had no gene match. The CDR3 DNA reads as TGTGCCAGCAGTTTCCAGCGGGAGTCAGAGACCCAGTACTTC. Its translation is CASSFQRESETQYF.

Only one count was recorded for this clone. The rearrangement links TRBV11-2 to TRBJ2-5; 8 nucleotides align to TRBD1. V gave up 1 base and J gave up 5 bases; unmatched junction bases: 6. The CDR3 runs 15 residues. The germline V gene encodes CDR1 SGHAT and CDR2 FQNNGV. The CDR3 spells CASSLGTGRRETQYF. CDR3 in DNA: TGTGCCAGCAGCTTAGGGACAGGGAGGAGGGAGACCCAGTACTTC.

The chain uses TRBV29-1 and TRBJ1-2, with 7 bases aligning to TRBD1. Losses at the gene ends were 7 bases for V and 5 bases for J; bases not matched to a gene: 7. The germline V gene has CDR1 SQVTM and CDR2 ANQGSEA. This CDR3 comprises 12 residues. CDR3 loop: CSAGTDLYGYTF. The CDR3 DNA sequence: TGCAGCGCTGGGACAGATCTTTATGGCTACACCTTC.

V and J are TRBV4-3 and TRBJ1-2; perhaps TRBD1 as D (5 bases). Trimming took off 1 base at V and 3 bases at J, with 12 bases between the two ends. This CDR3 has 15 amino acids. Germline V gives CDR1 LGHNA, CDR2 YSLEER. CDR3 sequence: CASSQGGSSYYGYTF. In nucleotides, the CDR3 is TGCGCCAGCAGCCAAGGGGGCAGCTCTTACTATGGCTACACCTTC.

The chain carries TRBV7-9 and TRBJ2-3, with 8 bases fitting TRBD2. The CDR3 sequence is 13 residues long. J lost 5 bases, V lost 7 bases, and 5 bases had no gene match. Germline V gives CDR1 SEHNR, CDR2 FQNEAQ (reference sequence). The CDR3 bases are TGTGCCAGCACCGCGGGAGGTATAGATACGCAGTATTTT. Protein sequence: CASTAGGIDTQYF.

The chain is built from TRBV30 and TRBJ1-2; no firm D call. V shed 0 bases and J shed 1 base, with 12 bases lying between them. Germline loops: CDR1 GTSNPN, CDR2 SVGIG (reference sequence). CDR3 length equals 15 residues. The CDR3: CAWSVSRGYNYGYTF. Here the CDR3 DNA reads TGTGCCTGGAGTGTGTCACGGGGTTATAACTATGGCTACACCTTC.

This rearrangement joins TRBV18 to TRBJ2-7; 9 nucleotides match TRBD1. CDR1 and CDR2 from the germline V gene are KGHSH and LQKENI. J lost 7 bases, V lost 6 bases, and 16 bases had no gene match. CDR3 length: 16 amino acids. CDR3: CASSPFSRTGAGEQYF. The CDR3 nucleotides are TGTGCCAGCTCCCCATTCTCCAGGACAGGGGCAGGGGAGCAGTACTTC.

The chain carries TRBV4-3 and TRBJ2-3; D may be TRBD1 (5 bases). Trimming stripped 0 bases from V and 4 bases from J, with 14 bases between. The V gene's germline CDR1 is LGHNA and CDR2 YSLEER. The CDR3 is 16 amino acids. CDR3 DNA sequence: TGCGCCAGCAGCCAAGATTGGGGCGCGGTCCCAGATACGCAGTATTTT. It encodes CASSQDWGAVPDTQYF.

The rearrangement uses TRBV5-1 and TRBJ2-4; 8 bases fit TRBD1. The V gene's germline CDR1 is SGHRS and CDR2 YFSETQ. The CDR3 is 17 residues long. The ends lost 0 bases at V and 2 bases at J; junction bases unmatched: 7. CDR3 nucleotides: TGCGCCAGCAGCTTGGTTTCAGGGGGCGAGTCCAAAAACATTCAGTACTTC. Its translation is CASSLVSGGESKNIQYF.

This clone showed up just once. The rearrangement joins TRBV27 to TRBJ2-1; 10 bases are shared with TRBD2. CDR1 MNHEY and CDR2 SMNVEV come from the germline V gene (reference sequence). J was trimmed by 4 bases and V by 7 bases; bases with no gene match: 4. The CDR3 totals 14 residues. For the CDR3, the DNA is TGTGCCAGCATGACTAGCGGGTTTTACAATGAGCAGTTCTTC. This codes for CASMTSGFYNEQFF.

This clone occurred a few times. At the DNA level, this CDR3 is encoded by other sequences in the same sample as well. The gene calls are TRBV5-6 and TRBJ2-5, with D tentatively TRBD2 (6 bases). V was cut by 3 bases and J by 3 bases, with 9 bases left in between. This CDR3 has 13 residues. The germline gives CDR1 SGHDT, CDR2 YYEEEE. CDR3 sequence reads: CASSSGTEETQYF. The CDR3 region has the DNA TGTGCCAGCAGCTCCGGGACTGAAGAGACCCAGTACTTC.

The CDR3 DNA reads TGTGCCTGGAGTCTCGGCAGGGGGAAAGAGACCCAGTACTTC. Amino acids: CAWSLGRGKETQYF. This chain joins TRBV30 and TRBJ2-5; 7 positions match TRBD1. Germline V CDR1 and CDR2: GTSNPN, SVGIG (reference sequence). Trimming took 2 bases from V and 3 from J; bases not matched to a gene: 6. The CDR3 sequence is 14 residues long. Using reference TRBV30 and TRBJ2-5 for the parts outside the CDR3, the full variable domain is SQTIHQWPATLVQPVGSPLSLECTVEGTSNPNLYWYRQAAGRGLQLLFYSVGIGQISSEVPQNLSASRPQDRQFILSSKKLLLSDSGFYLCAWSLGRGKETQYFGPGTRLLVL.

The chain joins TRBV27 to TRBJ2-2; possibly TRBD2 for D (6 bases). The CDR3 sequence is 14 residues long. Germline V lookup: CDR1 MNHEY, CDR2 SMNVEV (reference sequence). The germline V and J ends were trimmed by 7 bases and 0 bases, with 9 bases remaining between them. CDR3 coding DNA: TGTGCCAGCAAGGCTAGCGCGAACACCGGGGAGCTGTTTTTT. Translated: CASKASANTGELFF.

The genes are TRBV7-2 and TRBJ1-2; 11 bases align to TRBD1. Germline lookup yields CDR1 SGHTA and CDR2 FQGNSA. CDR3 length: 15 residues. The ends lost 4 bases at V and 4 bases at J; junction bases unmatched: 5. The CDR3, as DNA: TGTGCCAGCAGCTCACCCGGGACAGGGGGCTATGGCTACACCTTC. This codes for CASSSPGTGGYGYTF.

V is TRBV29-1 and J is TRBJ2-7; maybe TRBD1 (6 bases). Germline values: CDR1 SQVTM, CDR2 ANQGSEA. The CDR3 consists of 13 residues. The ends were cut back, 6 bases at V and 2 bases at J, with 14 bases in the middle. The DNA for the CDR3 is TGCAGCGTGGGGACACGGGACACCTACGAGCAGTACTTC. Translated: CSVGTRDTYEQYF.

The CDR3 protein is CASSDHRGWGNQPQHF. CDR3 in DNA: TGTGCCAGCAGTGACCACAGGGGGTGGGGGAATCAGCCCCAGCATTTT. The V and J genes are TRBV6-1 and TRBJ1-5; 8 nucleotides line up with TRBD1. The length of the CDR3 is 16 residues. Trimming at V came to 3 bases and at J to 4 bases, leaving 8 bases not matched to a gene. Germline CDR1 and CDR2: MNHNS and SASEGT.

The DNA of the CDR3 is TGTGCCAGTTCGGGTCGCCGAGGCTATGGCTACACCTTC. This translates into CASSGRRGYGYTF. The chain is built from TRBV28 and TRBJ1-2, with D unresolved. Trimming took 9 bases from V and 4 from J, leaving 15 bases between them. The CDR3 spans 13 residues. The V gene's germline CDR1 is MDHEN and CDR2 SYDVKM.

This sequence joins TRBV30 and TRBJ1-3; D gene unclear. CDR1 and CDR2 (germline): GTSNPN, SVGIG (reference sequence). V lost 1 base and J 0 bases, leaving 7 bases between the germline ends. The CDR3 length is 14 residues. This CDR3 reads CAWSGMSSGNTIYF. The CDR3 DNA reads TGTGCCTGGAGTGGAATGAGCTCTGGAAACACCATATATTTT.

This chain connects TRBV7-8 to TRBJ2-1, with TRBD2 identical over 13 bases. Germline assignment: CDR1 SGHVS and CDR2 FQNEAQ. There are 20 residues in the CDR3. V lost 5 bases and J lost 0; bases outside the gene matches: 13. The CDR3, as DNA: TGTGCCAGCAGCGCCGTGCCGGGACTAGCGGGAAGGAGCTCCTACAATGAGCAGTTCTTC. Encoded protein: CASSAVPGLAGRSSYNEQFF.

V gene TRBV6-4 combines with J gene TRBJ1-6; D may be TRBD1 (5 bases). The V gene's germline CDR1 is MRHNA and CDR2 SNTAGT. The CDR3 is 16 residues long. V lost 2 bases and J lost 4, with 12 bases in between. Here the CDR3 reads CASSDDQGWYNSPLHF. In DNA, the CDR3 is TGTGCCAGCAGTGACGACCAGGGTTGGTATAATTCACCCCTCCACTTT.